This paragraph covers one TCR beta chain sequence. The clone's antigen remains unknown. Per-nucleotide qualities are absent, and no much larger clonotype sits a single base away. The data were obtained in a study of blood T cell repertoires in COVID-19 (dated by TCRdb to the early 2020s). Broadly, across the study: The collaborator samples originated in the United States, Italy and Spain and spanned the acute and convalescent phases of COVID-19. The sample metadata nearly always contained a de-identified subject ID, COVID-19 status, age in years and sex. A freely available public database, intended as a resource for researchers studying the immune response to SARS-CoV-2, is where the repertoires were released. The samples were drawn from two sources: the first 160 participants of the ongoing ImmuneRACE study, and 950 to 1,500 subjects contributed by 6 global collaborators. The material from the prospective study consisted of cDNA or gDNA derived from T cells, B-cell-depleted T cells, or PBMCs. Where available, HLA class I and class II types were taken from metadata supplied by the sample provider and were not determined by assay-based typing. Deeply sampled blood TCRbeta repertoires from subjects exposed to, actively infected with, or recovered from COVID-19 were included in the dataset.

Sequences SGHVS (CDR1) and FNYEAQ (CDR2) are obtained from the germline V gene. There are 16 amino acids in the CDR3, from cysteine to phenylalanine inclusive. The entry retains the CDR3 DNA only, 48 bases that are in frame from base 1. The trim is 2 bases for V and 7 bases for J, with a gap of 15 bases between the germline ends. The immunoSEQ Assay, a bias-controlled multiplex PCR, was used to amplify TCRbeta CDR3 regions from genomic DNA. Turning to the authors' computational methods: The number of nucleated cells in each sample was estimated from the amplification of reference gene primers within the assay. To quantify the absolute abundance of each unique TCRbeta CDR3 rearrangement, sequence reads were collapsed and filtered. For each sample, productive Simpson clonality was calculated as the square root of Simpson's diversity index across productive rearrangements. TCRdb holds this immuneACCESS table with in-frame rearrangements only. Some clones are missing; in checked studies, unresolved V genes explain under half, and the rest has no known cause. D and trimming come from the DNA, and the V and J calls and clone size come from that table. The sample has more than 250,000 clones on record, 85% to 90% of them singletons. Of the sample, 1.7% falls within the top ten clones.

In the prospective study, participants were roughly 18 to 95 years old, resided in about 25 geographic areas of the United States, and were enrolled through a virtual design. In the prospective study, cohorts were assigned on the basis of participant-reported clinical history obtained from a screening survey and a study questionnaire. In the prospective study, mobile phlebotomists collected whole blood, serum and a nasopharyngeal or oropharyngeal swab from each participant. Additional blood draws and questionnaires over a 2-month period could optionally be provided by prospective study participants. Blood samples from the prospective study were shipped frozen or at room temperature prior to DNA extraction. Results the study describes overall, beyond this receptor: The amount of clinical and demographic metadata varied by source and participant and was provided uncurated.

The sequence is built from TRBV7-6 and TRBJ1-6; TRBD1 is possibly the D segment (6 matching bases). Input material: PBMCs or T cells enriched from blood (not recorded which). The clonotype comes from a woman younger than 30 with acute COVID-19. This receptor carries the CDR3 CASSLSGASGNSPLHF. The DNA reads as follows: TGTGCCAGCAGCTTATCAGGGGCATCGGGAAATTCACCCCTCCACTTT.